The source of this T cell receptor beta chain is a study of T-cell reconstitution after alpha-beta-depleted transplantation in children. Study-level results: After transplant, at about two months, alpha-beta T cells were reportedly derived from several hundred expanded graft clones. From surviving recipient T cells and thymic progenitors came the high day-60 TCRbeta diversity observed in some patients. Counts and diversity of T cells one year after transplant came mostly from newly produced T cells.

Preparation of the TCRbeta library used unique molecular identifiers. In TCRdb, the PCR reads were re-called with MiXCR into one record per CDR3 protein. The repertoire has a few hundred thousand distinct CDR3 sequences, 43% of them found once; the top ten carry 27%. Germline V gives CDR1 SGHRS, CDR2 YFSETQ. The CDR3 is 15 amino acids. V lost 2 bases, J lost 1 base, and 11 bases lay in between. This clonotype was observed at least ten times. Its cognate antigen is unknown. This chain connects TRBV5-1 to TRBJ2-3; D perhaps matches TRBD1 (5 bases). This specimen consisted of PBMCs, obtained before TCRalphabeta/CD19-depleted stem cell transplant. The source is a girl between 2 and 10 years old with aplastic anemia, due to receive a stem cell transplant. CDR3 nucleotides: TGCGCCAGCAGCTTCTGGGGCCGTGGCACAGATACGCAGTATTTT. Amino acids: CASSFWGRGTDTQYF.